Listed here are 13 T cell receptor beta chains from one sample, sequenced in a study of cytomegalovirus exposure and HLA in healthy donors. PCR primers comprised 60 Vbeta and 13 Jbeta primers. The assay was immunoSEQ multiplex PCR, and TCRdb's table has in-frame clones only and misses some. The table for this sample gives 95,000 to 150,000 clones. What was sequenced was PBMCs. The receptors stem from a man aged 30 to 39 in good health and CMV-seronegative.

In nucleotides, the CDR3 is TGTGCCAGCAGTGAAGCGAGGATTCTTGAAGCTTTCTTT. This sequence encodes CASSEARILEAFF. The chain has TRBV2 and TRBJ1-1, with D unresolved. CDR1 and CDR2 from the germline V gene are SNHLY and FYNNEI. Trimming removed 0 bases from V and 7 bases from J, with 9 bases in between. The CDR3 sequence is 13 residues long.

The rearrangement uses TRBV4-3 and TRBJ2-3; 11 bases agree with TRBD2. V lost 6 bases to trimming and J lost 4 bases; unmatched junction nucleotides: 18. CDR3 size: 19 residues. The germline gives CDR1 LGHNA, CDR2 YSLEER. The CDR3 spells CASSPMLTGTSGVSDTQYF. The CDR3 DNA sequence: TGCGCCAGCAGTCCTATGCTGACCGGGACTAGCGGTGTTTCAGATACGCAGTATTTT.

J is TRBJ2-2 and V is TRBV14; D possibly corresponds to TRBD2 (5 bases). CDR3 length: 13 amino acids. Looked up from germline, CDR1 is SGHDN and CDR2 is FVKESK. V lost 4 bases to trimming and J lost 8 bases, with 11 bases between them. DNA for the CDR3: TGTGCCAGCAGCCCGGACTTGGAAGGGGAGCTGTTTTTT. Its protein product is CASSPDLEGELFF.

V and J are TRBV6-5 and TRBJ1-5; tentative D call: TRBD1 (5 bases). The V end was cut by 11 bases, the J end by 5 bases, with 16 bases between. The germline V gene encodes CDR1 MNHEY and CDR2 SVGAGI. This CDR3 contains 13 residues. The CDR3 is CAAAREGDQPQHF. The DNA for the CDR3 is TGTGCCGCCGCCAGGGAAGGTGATCAGCCCCAGCATTTT.

The chain joins TRBV7-8 to TRBJ1-3; 8 bases align to TRBD1. CDR1 is SGHVS, CDR2 FQNEAQ, per germline. With 4 bases clipped from V and 0 bases from J, the junction kept 8 bases outside the gene matches. The CDR3 consists of 17 residues. In DNA form, the CDR3 reads TGTGCCAGCAGCTCTCGGGACAGGTCCGTCTCTGGAAACACCATATATTTT. This gives the protein CASSSRDRSVSGNTIYF.

This chain links TRBV28 with TRBJ2-1, with TRBD2 as a possible D gene (6 bases). Trimming stripped 8 bases from V and 10 bases from J, with 12 bases between. Germline V gene data show CDR1 as MDHEN and CDR2 as SYDVKM. This CDR3 is built from 11 residues. CDR3 bases: TGTGCCAGCGGGACTGCTTTGGAGCAGTTCTTC. Protein: CASGTALEQFF. The full variable domain, in which reference TRBV28 and TRBJ2-1 provide the parts outside the CDR3, is DVKVTQSSRYLVKRTGEKVFLECVQDMDHENMFWYRQDPGLGLRLIYFSYDVKMKEKGDIPEGYSVSREKKERFSLILESASTNQTSMYLCASGTALEQFFGPGTRLTVL.

The rearrangement links TRBV6-1 to TRBJ1-1; 8 nucleotides align to TRBD1. Germline CDR1 and CDR2: MNHNS and SASEGT. The CDR3 is 15 residues long. Trimming at V came to 6 bases and at J to 1 base, leaving 7 bases not matched to a gene. CDR3 sequence reads: CASRTTGQENTEAFF. CDR3 coding DNA: TGTGCCAGCAGGACGACGGGACAGGAGAACACTGAAGCTTTCTTT.

The genes are TRBV6-5 and TRBJ1-2; 7 bases align to TRBD1. This CDR3 has 14 residues. Unmatched junction bases numbered 6, after V lost 6 bases and J lost 2 bases. CDR1 MNHEY and CDR2 SVGAGI come from the germline V gene. The CDR3, as DNA: TGTGCCAGCAGCTATGGACAGGAGAACTATGGCTACACCTTC. This gives the protein CASSYGQENYGYTF.

V gene TRBV27 combines with J gene TRBJ2-7; D unclear. V lost 4 bases and J 0 bases, leaving 7 bases between the germline ends. The germline V gene has CDR1 MNHEY and CDR2 SMNVEV (reference sequence). This CDR3 contains 13 residues. The CDR3 is CASSYESSYEQYF. In DNA form, the CDR3 reads TGTGCCAGCAGTTACGAGAGCTCCTACGAGCAGTACTTC.

Points on this clone: Other nucleotide sequences from this sample produce the same CDR3. The rearrangement joins TRBV4-2 to TRBJ2-7; 9 positions agree with TRBD1. CDR1 is LGHNA and CDR2 is YNFKEQ in the germline V gene. Germline trimming cut 0 bases from V and 1 base from J; bases unmatched to any gene: 10. The CDR3 totals 18 residues. CDR3 in amino acids: CASSQEYTGTGISYEQYF. Here the CDR3 DNA reads TGTGCCAGCAGCCAAGAGTATACCGGGACAGGGATTTCCTACGAGCAGTACTTC.

The chain uses TRBV5-1 and TRBJ2-4; weak D call: TRBD2 (5 bases). The germline V gene has CDR1 SGHRS and CDR2 YFSETQ. This CDR3 comprises 13 residues. Trimming removed 4 bases from V and 8 bases from J, with 13 bases in between. CDR3 residues: CASSGLEVDIQYF. The DNA of the CDR3 is TGCGCCAGCAGCGGACTGGAAGTAGACATTCAGTACTTC.

The chain employs TRBV6-1 and TRBJ2-7, with a tentative D call TRBD1 (5 bases). Germline-derived CDR1 and CDR2 are MNHNS and SASEGT. The CDR3 runs to 14 residues. Trimming cost V 8 bases and J 0 bases, with 14 bases left between them. The CDR3 loop is CASVYLTGSYEQYF. CDR3 bases: TGTGCCAGCGTTTACCTAACAGGCTCCTACGAGCAGTACTTC.

The V call is TRBV28, the J call TRBJ2-7; TRBD1 might be the D (6 bases). This CDR3 is 15 amino acids long. Germline CDR1 is MDHEN and CDR2 is SYDVKM. V lost 5 bases to trimming and J lost 3 bases, with 17 bases between them. CDR3 sequence: CASSLYLGQNYEQYF. CDR3 coding DNA: TGTGCCAGCAGTCTCTACCTTGGACAGAACTACGAGCAGTACTTC.